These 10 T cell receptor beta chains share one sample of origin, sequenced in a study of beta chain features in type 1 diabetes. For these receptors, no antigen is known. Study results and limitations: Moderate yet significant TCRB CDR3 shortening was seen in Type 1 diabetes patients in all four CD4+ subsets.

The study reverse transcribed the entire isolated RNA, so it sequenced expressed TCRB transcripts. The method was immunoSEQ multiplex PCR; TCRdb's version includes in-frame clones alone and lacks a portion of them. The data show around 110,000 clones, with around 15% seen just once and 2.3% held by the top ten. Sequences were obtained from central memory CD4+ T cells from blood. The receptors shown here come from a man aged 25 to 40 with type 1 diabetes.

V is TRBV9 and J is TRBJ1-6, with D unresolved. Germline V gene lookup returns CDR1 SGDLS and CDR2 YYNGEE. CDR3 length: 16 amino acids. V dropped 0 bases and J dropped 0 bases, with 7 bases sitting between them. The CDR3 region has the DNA TGTGCCAGCAGCGTAGGTCCGAGCTCCTATAATTCACCCCTCCACTTT. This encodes CASSVGPSSYNSPLHF.

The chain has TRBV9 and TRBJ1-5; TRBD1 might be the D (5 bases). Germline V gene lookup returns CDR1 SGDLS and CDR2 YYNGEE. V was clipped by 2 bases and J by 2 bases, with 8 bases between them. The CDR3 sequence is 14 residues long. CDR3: CASSVDMGNQPQHF. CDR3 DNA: TGTGCCAGCAGCGTGGACATGGGCAATCAGCCCCAGCATTTT.

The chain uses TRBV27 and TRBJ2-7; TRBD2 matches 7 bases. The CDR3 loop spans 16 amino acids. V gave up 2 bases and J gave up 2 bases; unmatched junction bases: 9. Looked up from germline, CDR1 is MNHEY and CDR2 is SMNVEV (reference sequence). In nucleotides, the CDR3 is TGTGCCAGCAGTTTAGATATGGCTAGCGGTACCTACGAGCAGTACTTC. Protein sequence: CASSLDMASGTYEQYF.

CDR3 coding DNA: TGTGCCAGCAGCTTAGAGTTCACCAACAATGAGCAGTTCTTC. This encodes CASSLEFTNNEQFF. The chain carries TRBV11-3 and TRBJ2-1; D gene ambiguous. Trimming left V 0 bases short and J 5 bases short, with 8 bases between. From germline, CDR1 is SGHNT and CDR2 YENEEA. The CDR3 length is 14 residues.

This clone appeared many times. This CDR3 reads CASSQVTGAGTPQYF. The CDR3, as DNA: TGTGCCAGCAGCCAAGTGACAGGGGCTGGCACTCCGCAGTACTTC. This chain connects TRBV14 to TRBJ2-7; 8 nucleotides align to TRBD1. CDR3 length: 15 residues. From germline, CDR1 is SGHDN and CDR2 FVKESK. Unmatched junction bases numbered 11, after V lost 1 base and J lost 9 bases.

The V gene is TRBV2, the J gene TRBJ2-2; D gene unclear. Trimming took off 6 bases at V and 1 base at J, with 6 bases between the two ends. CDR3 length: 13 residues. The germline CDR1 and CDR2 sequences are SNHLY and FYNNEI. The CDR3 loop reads CASSYLNTGELFF. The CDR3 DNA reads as TGTGCCAGCAGCTACTTGAACACCGGGGAGCTGTTTTTT.

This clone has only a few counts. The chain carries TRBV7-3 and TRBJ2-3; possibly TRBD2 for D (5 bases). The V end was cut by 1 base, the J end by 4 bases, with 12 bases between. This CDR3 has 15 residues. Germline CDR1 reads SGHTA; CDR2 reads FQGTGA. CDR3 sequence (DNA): TGTGCCAGCAGCTTAATGGCAGGAGGAGCAGATACGCAGTATTTT. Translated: CASSLMAGGADTQYF.

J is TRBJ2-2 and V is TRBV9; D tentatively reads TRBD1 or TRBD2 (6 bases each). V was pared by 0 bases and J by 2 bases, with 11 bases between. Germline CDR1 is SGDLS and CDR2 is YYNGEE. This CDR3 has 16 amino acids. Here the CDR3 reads CASSVVPGANTGELFF. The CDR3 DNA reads TGTGCCAGCAGCGTAGTCCCGGGGGCAAACACCGGGGAGCTGTTTTTT.

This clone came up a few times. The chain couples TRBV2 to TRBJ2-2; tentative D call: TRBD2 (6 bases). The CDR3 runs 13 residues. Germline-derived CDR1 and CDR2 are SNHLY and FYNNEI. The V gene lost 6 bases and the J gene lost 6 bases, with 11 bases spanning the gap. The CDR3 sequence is CASRRLDPGELFF. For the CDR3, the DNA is TGTGCCAGCAGACGACTAGATCCCGGGGAGCTGTTTTTT.

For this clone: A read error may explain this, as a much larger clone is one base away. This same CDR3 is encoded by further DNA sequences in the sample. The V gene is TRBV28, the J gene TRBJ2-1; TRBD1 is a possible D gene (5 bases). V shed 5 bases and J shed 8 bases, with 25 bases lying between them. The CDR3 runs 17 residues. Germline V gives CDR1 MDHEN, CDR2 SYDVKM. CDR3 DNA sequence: TGTGCCAGCAGTCTCCCGGTGGGGCAGGGTAATAGCTATGAGCAGTTCTTC. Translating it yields CASSLPVGQGNSYEQFF.